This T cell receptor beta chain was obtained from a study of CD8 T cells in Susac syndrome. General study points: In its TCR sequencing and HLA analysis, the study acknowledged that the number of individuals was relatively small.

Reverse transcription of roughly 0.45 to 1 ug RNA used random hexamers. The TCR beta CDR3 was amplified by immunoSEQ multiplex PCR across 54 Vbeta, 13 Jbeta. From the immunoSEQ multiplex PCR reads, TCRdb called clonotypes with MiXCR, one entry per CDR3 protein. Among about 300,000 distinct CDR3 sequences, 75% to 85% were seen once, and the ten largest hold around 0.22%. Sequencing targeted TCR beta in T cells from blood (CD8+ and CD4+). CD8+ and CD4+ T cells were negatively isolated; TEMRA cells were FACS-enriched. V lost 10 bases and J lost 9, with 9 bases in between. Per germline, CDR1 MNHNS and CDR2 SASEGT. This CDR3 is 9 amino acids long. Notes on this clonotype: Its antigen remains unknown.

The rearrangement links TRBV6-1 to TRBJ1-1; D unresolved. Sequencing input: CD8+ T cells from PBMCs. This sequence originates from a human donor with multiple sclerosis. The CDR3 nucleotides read TGTGCCACCCGAGCTAAAGCTTTCTTT. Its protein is CATRAKAFF.